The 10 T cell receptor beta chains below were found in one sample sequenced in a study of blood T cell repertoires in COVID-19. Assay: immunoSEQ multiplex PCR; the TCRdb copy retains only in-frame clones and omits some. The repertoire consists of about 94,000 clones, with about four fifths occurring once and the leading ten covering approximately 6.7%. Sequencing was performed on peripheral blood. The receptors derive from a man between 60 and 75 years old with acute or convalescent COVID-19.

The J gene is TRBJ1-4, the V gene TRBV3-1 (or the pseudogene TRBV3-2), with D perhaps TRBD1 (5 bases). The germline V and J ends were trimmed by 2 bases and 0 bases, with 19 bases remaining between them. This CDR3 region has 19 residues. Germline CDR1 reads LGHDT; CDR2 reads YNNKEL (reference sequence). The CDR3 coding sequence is TGTGCCAGCAGCCAATATCCGACAGATATCCGGACAACTAATGAAAAACTGTTTTTT. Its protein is CASSQYPTDIRTTNEKLFF.

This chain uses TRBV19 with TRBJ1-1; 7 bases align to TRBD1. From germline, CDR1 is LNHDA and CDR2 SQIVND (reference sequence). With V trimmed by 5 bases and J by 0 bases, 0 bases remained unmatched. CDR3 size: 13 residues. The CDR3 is CASSGTVNTEAFF. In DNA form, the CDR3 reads TGTGCCAGTAGTGGGACAGTGAACACTGAAGCTTTCTTT.

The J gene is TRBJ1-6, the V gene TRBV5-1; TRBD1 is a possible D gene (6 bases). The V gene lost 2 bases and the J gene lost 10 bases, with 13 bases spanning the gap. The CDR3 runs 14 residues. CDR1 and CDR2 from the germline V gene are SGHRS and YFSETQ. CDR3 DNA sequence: TGCGCCAGCAGCTTAGACAGGTCGGGATCACCCCTCCACTTT. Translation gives CASSLDRSGSPLHF.

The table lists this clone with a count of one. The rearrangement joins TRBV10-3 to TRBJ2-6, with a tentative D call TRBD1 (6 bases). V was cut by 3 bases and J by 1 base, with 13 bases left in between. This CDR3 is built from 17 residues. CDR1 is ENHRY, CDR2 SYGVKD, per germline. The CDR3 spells CAISDVRGRSGANVLTF. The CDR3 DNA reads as TGTGCCATCAGTGATGTCAGGGGAAGGTCTGGGGCCAACGTCCTGACTTTC.

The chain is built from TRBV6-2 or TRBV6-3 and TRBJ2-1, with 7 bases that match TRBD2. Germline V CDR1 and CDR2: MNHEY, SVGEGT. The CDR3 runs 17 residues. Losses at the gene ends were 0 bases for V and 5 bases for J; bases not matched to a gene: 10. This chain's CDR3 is CASSYSERGAYNNEQFF. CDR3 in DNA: TGTGCCAGCAGTTACTCTGAGCGGGGAGCTTATAACAATGAGCAGTTCTTC.

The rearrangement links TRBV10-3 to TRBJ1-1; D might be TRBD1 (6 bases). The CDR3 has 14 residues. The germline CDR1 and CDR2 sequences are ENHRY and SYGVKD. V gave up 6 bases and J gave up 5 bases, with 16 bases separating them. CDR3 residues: CAIRSQGSKTEAFF. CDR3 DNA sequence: TGTGCCATCAGGTCACAGGGTTCGAAGACTGAAGCTTTCTTT.

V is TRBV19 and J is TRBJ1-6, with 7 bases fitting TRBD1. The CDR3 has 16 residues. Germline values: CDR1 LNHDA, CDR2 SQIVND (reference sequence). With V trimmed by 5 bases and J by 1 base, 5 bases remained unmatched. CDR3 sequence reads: CASSARTGSYNSPLHF. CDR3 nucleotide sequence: TGTGCCAGTAGTGCCCGGACAGGATCCTATAATTCACCCCTCCACTTT.

The CDR3 sequence is CASSHEGTAYGYTF. The CDR3 bases are TGCGCCAGCAGCCACGAAGGGACAGCTTATGGCTACACCTTC. The rearrangement uses TRBV5-1 and TRBJ1-2; 7 bases align to TRBD1. The V segment lost 4 bases and the J segment 5 bases; nucleotides outside the gene matches: 8. From germline, CDR1 is SGHRS and CDR2 YFSETQ. This CDR3 region has 14 residues.

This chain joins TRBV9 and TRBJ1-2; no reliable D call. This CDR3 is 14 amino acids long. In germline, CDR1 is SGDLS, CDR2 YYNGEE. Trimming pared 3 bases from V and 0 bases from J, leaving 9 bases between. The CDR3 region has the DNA TGTGCCAGCAGCGCTTCCCGGTCTAACTATGGCTACACCTTC. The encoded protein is CASSASRSNYGYTF.

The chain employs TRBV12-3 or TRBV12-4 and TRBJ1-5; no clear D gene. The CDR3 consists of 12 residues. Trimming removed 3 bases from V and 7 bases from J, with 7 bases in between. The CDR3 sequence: CASSLPAQPQHF. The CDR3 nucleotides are TGTGCCAGCAGTTTGCCAGCGCAGCCCCAGCATTTT.